This TCR beta chain was documented in a study of neurological immune-mediated disorders. This clonotype was observed many times. Germline assignment: CDR1 DFQATT and CDR2 SNEGSKA (reference sequence). V was trimmed by 7 bases and J by 1 base, leaving 8 bases between them. The length of the CDR3 is 12 residues. TCRdb fed the 5' RACE reads into MiXCR, producing one record per CDR3 protein. The table includes tens of thousands of distinct CDR3 sequences, 3% to 4% detected once. The specimen sequenced was CD4+ T cells from blood. The TCR sequence derives from a woman aged 40 to 50 with multiple sclerosis. This chain uses TRBV20-1 with TRBJ1-5, with unresolved D. The CDR3 nucleotides read TGCAGTGGCGGGTCGAGCAATCAGCCCCAGCATTTT. It specifies CSGGSSNQPQHF.